This T cell receptor beta chain was recorded in a study of control samples from healthy donors and cancer patients. This clone was picked up one time. The CDR3 contains 15 residues. The germline CDR1 and CDR2 sequences are SEHNR and FQNEAQ (reference sequence). V was clipped by 3 bases and J by 1 base, with 11 bases between them. Produced via immunoSEQ multiplex PCR; TCRdb's table is partial and in-frame only. The sample has 120,000 or so clones; 80% to 95% are singletons. The specimen was PBMCs. The source is a man older than 75 with head and neck cancer. V usage is TRBV7-9 and J usage is TRBJ2-3; D is possibly TRBD1 (5 bases). CDR3 nucleotides: TGTGCCAGCAGCTTCGGAACACAGGGCACAGATACGCAGTATTTT. It encodes CASSFGTQGTDTQYF.